Presented here are 23 T cell receptor beta chains from one specimen sequenced in a study of identical twins. TCRdb re-derived calls from the 5' RACE reads in MiXCR, one entry per CDR3 protein. Here the sample spans fewer than 650,000 distinct CDR3 sequences, just under 10% being singletons. The same data also contributed to another study, on yellow fever vaccine responses in identical twins.

Sequenced input: PBMCs. The receptors here all came from a woman younger than 30 in good health.

The chain carries TRBV20-1 and TRBJ2-1; the match to TRBD1 covers 7 bases. The CDR3 extends over 17 amino acids. V trimming: 0 bases; J trimming: 1 base; junction bases outside the gene matches: 9. Germline assignment: CDR1 DFQATT and CDR2 SNEGSKA (reference sequence). In DNA, the CDR3 is TGCAGTGCTAGAGATTACGGGGCAGGGGGTTCCTACAATGAGCAGTTCTTC. Protein product: CSARDYGAGGSYNEQFF.

The gene calls are TRBV20-1 and TRBJ2-5, with 8 positions matching TRBD1. CDR3 size: 13 residues. The trim removed 1 base at V and 6 bases at J, leaving 4 bases unmatched. CDR1 and CDR2 from the germline V gene are DFQATT and SNEGSKA (reference sequence). The CDR3 nucleotides are TGCAGTGCTAGAGGGCAGGGGGCGAAGACCCAGTACTTC. This gives the protein CSARGQGAKTQYF.

This rearrangement joins TRBV9 to TRBJ2-2, with D perhaps TRBD1 (5 bases). CDR3 size: 14 residues. Trimming removed 0 bases at V and 8 bases at J, with 11 bases between. Per the germline V gene, CDR1 is SGDLS and CDR2 is YYNGEE. The CDR3 nucleotides read TGTGCCAGCAGCGTAGGTGCCAGGGTGGGGGAGCTGTTTTTT. It yields the protein CASSVGARVGELFF.

This clonotype appeared many times. As DNA, the CDR3 is TGTGCCAGCAGTTTAGGGGGGTCCTCTGGAAACACCATATATTTT. Residues: CASSLGGSSGNTIYF. The chain uses TRBV27 and TRBJ1-3; D may be TRBD1 (5 bases). The V and J ends lost 2 bases and 0 bases respectively, with 8 bases between them. The CDR3 length is 15 residues. In germline, CDR1 is MNHEY, CDR2 SMNVEV (reference sequence).

The rearrangement links TRBV3-1 to TRBJ2-5; possibly TRBD1 or TRBD2 for D (6 bases each). With 0 bases removed from V and 4 bases from J, the gap between germline ends came to 18 bases. The CDR3 is 17 amino acids. Germline V gene lookup returns CDR1 LGHDT and CDR2 YNNKEL (reference sequence). This CDR3 reads CASSQERKGGRIETQYF. The CDR3 DNA reads TGTGCCAGCAGCCAAGAGAGGAAAGGGGGGAGGATAGAGACCCAGTACTTC.

This clonotype was seen many times. This rearrangement joins TRBV7-2 to TRBJ1-2, with 8 bases that match TRBD1. Germline lookup yields CDR1 SGHTA and CDR2 FQGNSA. Germline trimming cut 5 bases from V and 4 bases from J; bases unmatched to any gene: 9. The CDR3 contains 15 residues. The DNA of the CDR3 is TGTGCCAGCAGCGGAACAGGGGGTTTACTCTATGGCTACACCTTC. Its translation: CASSGTGGLLYGYTF.

This clonotype was counted many times. The chain recombines TRBV5-1 with TRBJ2-7, with D maybe TRBD1 (5 bases). Looked up from germline, CDR1 is SGHRS and CDR2 is YFSETQ. V lost 5 bases and J 2 bases, leaving 14 bases between the germline ends. The CDR3 length is 14 residues. The CDR3 sequence is CASSKIGATYEQYF. The CDR3 nucleotides read TGCGCCAGCAGTAAAATAGGGGCCACCTACGAGCAGTACTTC. Drawing the rest from reference TRBV5-1 and TRBJ2-7, the complete variable domain is KAGVTQTPRYLIKTRGQQVTLSCSPISGHRSVSWYQQTPGQGLQFLFEYFSETQRNKGNFPGRFSGRQFSNSRSEMNVSTLELGDSALYLCASSKIGATYEQYFGPGTRLTVT.

This sequence joins TRBV29-1 and TRBJ2-7, with 9 bases identical to TRBD1. From germline, CDR1 is SQVTM and CDR2 ANQGSEA. The CDR3 runs to 14 residues. Trimming cost V 3 bases and J 0 bases; bases outside gene matches: 3. The CDR3 spells CSVETGGSSYEQYF. CDR3 DNA sequence: TGCAGCGTTGAGACAGGGGGTAGCTCCTACGAGCAGTACTTC.

The chain is built from TRBV4-1 and TRBJ2-1; D is unresolved. The germline V gene has CDR1 MGHRA and CDR2 YSYEKL. V lost 3 bases and J lost 9, with 12 bases in between. This CDR3 spans 13 amino acids. CDR3 DNA sequence: TGCGCCAGCAGCCATGAGCCTTGGGGTGAGCAGTTCTTC. This gives the protein CASSHEPWGEQFF.

This clonotype came up many times. The V and J genes are TRBV12-3 or TRBV12-4 and TRBJ2-5, with D possibly called TRBD1 or TRBD2 (5 bases each). Trimming removed 5 bases from V and 0 bases from J, with 13 bases in between. The CDR3 is 15 residues long. The CDR3 sequence: CASSPRWGYQETQYF. CDR3 in DNA: TGTGCCAGCAGTCCAAGATGGGGGTACCAAGAGACCCAGTACTTC.

The gene calls are TRBV6-4 and TRBJ2-7; D tentatively fits TRBD1 or TRBD2 (5 bases each). Trimming removed 1 base from V and 5 bases from J, with 27 bases in between. CDR1 is MRHNA and CDR2 is SNTAGT in the germline V gene. The CDR3 consists of 19 residues. CDR3 sequence reads: CASSDLGVGPPRDENEQYF. DNA for the CDR3: TGTGCCAGCAGTGACTTGGGGGTGGGTCCGCCCCGGGACGAGAACGAGCAGTACTTC.

Here the CDR3 DNA reads TGCGCCAGCAGCCCCTTCCACGCAGGGATGGAGGCCTACGAGCAGTACTTC. It codes for CASSPFHAGMEAYEQYF. This chain links TRBV5-1 with TRBJ2-7; D possibly uses TRBD1 or TRBD2 (5 bases each). The CDR3 is 17 residues long. Deletions cut 4 bases from V and 2 bases from J, with 22 bases between. The germline CDR1 and CDR2 sequences are SGHRS and YFSETQ.

Only a few counts were recorded for this clonotype. In DNA, the CDR3 is TGTGCCAGCAGCCGATCGGGACTAAGGGGCACCGGGGAGCTGTTTTTT. Protein product: CASSRSGLRGTGELFF. The chain combines TRBV7-2 with TRBJ2-2, with TRBD2 identical over 7 bases. Germline V gene data show CDR1 as SGHTA and CDR2 as FQGNSA. The V and J ends lost 5 bases and 4 bases, in that order; junction bases with no gene match: 10. The CDR3 is made up of 16 amino acids. The full variable domain, rest sourced from reference TRBV7-2 and TRBJ2-2, is GAGVSQSPSNKVTEKGKDVELRCDPISGHTALYWYRQSLGQGLEFLIYFQGNSAPDKSGLPSDRFSAERTGGSVSTLTIQRTQQEDSAVYLCASSRSGLRGTGELFFGEGSRLTVL.

The chain combines TRBV7-2 with TRBJ2-2; D is unresolved. Trimming stripped 5 bases from V and 0 bases from J, with 7 bases between. This CDR3 comprises 14 residues. Germline-derived CDR1 and CDR2 are SGHTA and FQGNSA. CDR3 DNA sequence: TGTGCCAGCAGCGGACGGACGAACACCGGGGAGCTGTTTTTT. Residues: CASSGRTNTGELFF.

This clonotype was recorded many times. V usage is TRBV6-7 and J usage is TRBJ2-7, with 10 bases lining up with TRBD1. TRBV6-7 is designated an ORF whose function remains uncertain. The CDR3 loop spans 14 amino acids. Trimming took 6 bases from V and 3 from J; bases not matched to a gene: 5. CDR3 loop: CASSSRTGGYEQYF. The CDR3 bases are TGTGCCAGCAGCTCAAGGACAGGGGGCTACGAGCAGTACTTC.

There are many counts of this clonotype. This chain connects TRBV4-1 to TRBJ2-5, with D possibly called TRBD1 or TRBD2 (6 bases each). The V and J ends lost 4 bases and 4 bases respectively, with 22 bases between them. CDR3 length: 17 residues. Germline lookup yields CDR1 MGHRA and CDR2 YSYEKL. The CDR3 loop reads CASSPRPGEAGGETQYF. The DNA of the CDR3 is TGCGCCAGCAGCCCACGGCCAGGGGAGGCAGGTGGAGAGACCCAGTACTTC.

The chain links TRBV19 to TRBJ1-5; weak D call: TRBD1 (6 bases). The CDR3 spans 13 residues. V gave up 7 bases and J gave up 2 bases, with 9 bases separating them. The V gene's germline CDR1 is LNHDA and CDR2 SQIVND (reference sequence). The DNA of the CDR3 is TGTGCCAGTAAGGCAGGGGGCAATCAGCCCCAGCATTTT. This sequence encodes CASKAGGNQPQHF.

This clonotype showed up many times. The J gene is TRBJ2-7, the V gene TRBV15; no firm D call. CDR1 and CDR2 (germline): LNHNV, YYDKDF (reference sequence). V lost 4 bases and J lost 0, with 7 bases in between. The CDR3 contains 13 residues. The CDR3 nucleotides are TGTGCCACCAGCATGGCCTACTCCTACGAGCAGTACTTC. It encodes CATSMAYSYEQYF.

The CDR3 loop reads CAWSVGGYGYTF. The DNA for the CDR3 is TGTGCCTGGAGTGTCGGTGGATATGGCTACACCTTC. The chain carries TRBV30 and TRBJ1-2; D gene ambiguous. With 0 bases removed from V and 5 bases from J, the gap between germline ends came to 7 bases. The CDR3 is 12 residues long. Germline lookup yields CDR1 GTSNPN and CDR2 SVGIG (reference sequence).

This clonotype has just a few counts. V is TRBV10-3 and J is TRBJ2-5; TRBD2 agrees at 7 bases. Germline values: CDR1 ENHRY, CDR2 SYGVKD. The CDR3 is 14 residues long. V trimming: 6 bases; J trimming: 1 base; junction bases outside the gene matches: 5. This CDR3 reads CAIRGRDFQETQYF. The DNA for the CDR3 is TGTGCCATCAGGGGGAGGGATTTCCAAGAGACCCAGTACTTC.

The gene calls are TRBV3-1 and TRBJ1-2; TRBD1 agrees at 10 bases. Germline V gene data show CDR1 as LGHDT and CDR2 as YNNKEL (reference sequence). V was pared by 4 bases and J by 7 bases, with 9 bases of the junction left unmatched. The CDR3 loop spans 15 amino acids. CDR3: CASSPLDRGLIGYTF. DNA of the CDR3: TGTGCCAGCAGCCCTCTCGACAGGGGGCTGATTGGCTACACCTTC.

In its sample, this clonotype was seen a few times. The chain combines TRBV9 with TRBJ2-5, with a possible D match to TRBD2 (5 bases). Between the trimmed V and J ends, which lost 4 bases and 5 bases, there was a span of 21 bases. This CDR3 comprises 16 residues. Germline-derived CDR1 and CDR2 are SGDLS and YYNGEE. CDR3 region: CASSRWSGSNSETQYF. Written as DNA, the CDR3 is TGTGCCAGCAGCCGGTGGAGCGGTTCTAACTCGGAGACCCAGTACTTC.

As DNA, the CDR3 is TGCAGCGTTGAAGGTAGCGGGAGGTTGTATGAGCAGTTCTTC. The encoded protein is CSVEGSGRLYEQFF. The chain carries TRBV29-1 and TRBJ2-1; TRBD2 matches 10 bases. The CDR3 length is 14 residues. Germline values: CDR1 SQVTM, CDR2 ANQGSEA. After removal of 1 base from V and 8 bases from J, the junction contained 5 bases not matched to a gene.